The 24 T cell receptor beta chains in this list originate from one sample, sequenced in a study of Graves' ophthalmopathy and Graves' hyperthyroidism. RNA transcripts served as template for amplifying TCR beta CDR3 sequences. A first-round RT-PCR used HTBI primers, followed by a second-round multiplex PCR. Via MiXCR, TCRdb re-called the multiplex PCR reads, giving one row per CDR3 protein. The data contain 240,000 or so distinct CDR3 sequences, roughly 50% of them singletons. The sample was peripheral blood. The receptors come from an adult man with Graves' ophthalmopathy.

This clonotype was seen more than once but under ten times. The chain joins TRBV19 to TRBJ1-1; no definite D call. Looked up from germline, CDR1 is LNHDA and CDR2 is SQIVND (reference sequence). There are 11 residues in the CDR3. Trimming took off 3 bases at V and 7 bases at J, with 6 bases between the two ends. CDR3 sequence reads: CASSMISEAFF. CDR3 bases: TGTGCCAGTAGTATGATTAGTGAAGCTTTCTTT.

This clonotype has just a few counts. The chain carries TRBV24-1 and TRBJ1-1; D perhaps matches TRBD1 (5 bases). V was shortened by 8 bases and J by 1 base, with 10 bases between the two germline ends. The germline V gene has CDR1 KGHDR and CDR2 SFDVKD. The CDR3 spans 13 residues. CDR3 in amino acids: CATKGRGNTEAFF. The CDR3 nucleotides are TGTGCCACCAAGGGGAGGGGGAACACTGAAGCTTTCTTT.

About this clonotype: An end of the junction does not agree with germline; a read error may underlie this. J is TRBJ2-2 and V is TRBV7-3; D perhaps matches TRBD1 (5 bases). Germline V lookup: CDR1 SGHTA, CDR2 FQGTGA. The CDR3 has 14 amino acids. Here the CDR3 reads CASSQGARTGELFF. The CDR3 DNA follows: TGCGCCAGCAGCCAAGGGGCCAGAACAGGGGAGCTGTTTTTT. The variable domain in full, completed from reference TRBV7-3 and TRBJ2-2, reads GAGVSQTPSNKVTEKGKYVELRCDPISGHTALYWYRQSLGQGPEFLIYFQGTGAADDSGLPNDRFFAVRPEGSVSTLKIQRTERGDSAVYLCASSQGARTGELFFGEGSRLTVL.

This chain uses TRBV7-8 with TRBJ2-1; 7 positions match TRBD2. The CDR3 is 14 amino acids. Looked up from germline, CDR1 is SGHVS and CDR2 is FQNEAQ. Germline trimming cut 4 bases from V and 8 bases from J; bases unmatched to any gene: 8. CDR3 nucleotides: TGTGCCAGCAGCTCGAGACTAGCTACCCATGAGCAGTTCTTC. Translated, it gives CASSSRLATHEQFF.

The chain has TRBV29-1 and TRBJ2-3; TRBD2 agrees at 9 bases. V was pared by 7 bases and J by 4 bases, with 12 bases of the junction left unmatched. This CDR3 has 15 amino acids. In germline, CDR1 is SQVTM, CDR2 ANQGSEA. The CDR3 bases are TGCAGCGCTAGAGGGGCGGGAGGGCCATCAGATACGCAGTATTTT. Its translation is CSARGAGGPSDTQYF.

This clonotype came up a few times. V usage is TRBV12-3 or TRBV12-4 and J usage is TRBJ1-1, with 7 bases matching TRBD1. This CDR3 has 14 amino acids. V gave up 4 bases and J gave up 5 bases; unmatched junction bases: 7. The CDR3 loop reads CASSSQGGRTEAFF. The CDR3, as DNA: TGTGCCAGCAGTTCCCAGGGGGGGAGAACTGAAGCTTTCTTT.

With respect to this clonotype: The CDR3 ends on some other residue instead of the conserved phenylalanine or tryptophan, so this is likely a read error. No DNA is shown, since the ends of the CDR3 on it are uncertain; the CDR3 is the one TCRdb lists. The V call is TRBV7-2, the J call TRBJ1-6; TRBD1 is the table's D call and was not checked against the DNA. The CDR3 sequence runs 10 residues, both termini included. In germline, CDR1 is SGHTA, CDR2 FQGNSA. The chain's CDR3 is CASSARQGGI.

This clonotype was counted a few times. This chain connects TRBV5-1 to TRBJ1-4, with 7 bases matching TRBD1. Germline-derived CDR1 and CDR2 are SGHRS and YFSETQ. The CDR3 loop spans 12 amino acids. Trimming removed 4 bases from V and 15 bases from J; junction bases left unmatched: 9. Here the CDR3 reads CASSLGTGQMFF. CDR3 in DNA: TGCGCCAGCAGCCTAGGGACGGGACAGATGTTTTTT.

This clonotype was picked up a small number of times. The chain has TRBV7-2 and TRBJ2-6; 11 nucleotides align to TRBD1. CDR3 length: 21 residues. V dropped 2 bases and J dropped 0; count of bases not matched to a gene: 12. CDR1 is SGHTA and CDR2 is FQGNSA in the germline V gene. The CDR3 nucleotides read TGTGCCAGCAGCTTACCTCGAAGAAGGACAGGGGGCGACTCTGGGGCCAACGTCCTGACTTTC. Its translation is CASSLPRRRTGGDSGANVLTF. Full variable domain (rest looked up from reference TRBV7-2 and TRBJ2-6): GAGVSQSPSNKVTEKGKDVELRCDPISGHTALYWYRQSLGQGLEFLIYFQGNSAPDKSGLPSDRFSAERTGGSVSTLTIQRTQQEDSAVYLCASSLPRRRTGGDSGANVLTFGAGSRLTVL.

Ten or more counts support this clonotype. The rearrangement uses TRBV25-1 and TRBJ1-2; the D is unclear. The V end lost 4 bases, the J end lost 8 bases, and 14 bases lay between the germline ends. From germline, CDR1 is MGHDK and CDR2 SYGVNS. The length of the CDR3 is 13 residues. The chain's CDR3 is CASSGDLWIGYTF. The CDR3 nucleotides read TGTGCCAGCAGTGGAGATTTGTGGATAGGCTACACCTTC.

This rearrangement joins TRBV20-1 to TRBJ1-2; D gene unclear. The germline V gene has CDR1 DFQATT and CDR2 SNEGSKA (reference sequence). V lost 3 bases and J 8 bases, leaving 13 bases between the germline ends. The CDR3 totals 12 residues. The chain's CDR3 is CSASEGGEGYTF. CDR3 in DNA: TGCAGTGCTAGTGAGGGCGGGGAGGGCTACACCTTC.

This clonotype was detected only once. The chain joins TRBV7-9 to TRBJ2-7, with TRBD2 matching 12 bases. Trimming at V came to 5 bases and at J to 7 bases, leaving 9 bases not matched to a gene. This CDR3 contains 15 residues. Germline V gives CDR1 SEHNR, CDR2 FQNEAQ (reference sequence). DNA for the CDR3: TGTGCCAGCAGCCCCCGACTAGCGGGGGCGGGGGAGCAGTACTTC. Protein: CASSPRLAGAGEQYF.

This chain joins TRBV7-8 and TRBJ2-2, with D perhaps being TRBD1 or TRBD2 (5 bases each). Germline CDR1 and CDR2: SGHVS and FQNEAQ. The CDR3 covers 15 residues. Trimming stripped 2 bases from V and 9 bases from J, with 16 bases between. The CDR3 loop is CASSLRGLGARELFF. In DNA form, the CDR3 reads TGTGCCAGCAGCTTACGGGGTCTAGGGGCGCGGGAGCTGTTTTTT.

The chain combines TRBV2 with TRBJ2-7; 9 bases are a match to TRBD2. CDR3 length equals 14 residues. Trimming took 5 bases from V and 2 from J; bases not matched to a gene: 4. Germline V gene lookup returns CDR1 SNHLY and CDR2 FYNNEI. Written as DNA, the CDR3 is TGTGCCAGCAGTACTAGCGGGCATACCTACGAGCAGTACTTC. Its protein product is CASSTSGHTYEQYF.

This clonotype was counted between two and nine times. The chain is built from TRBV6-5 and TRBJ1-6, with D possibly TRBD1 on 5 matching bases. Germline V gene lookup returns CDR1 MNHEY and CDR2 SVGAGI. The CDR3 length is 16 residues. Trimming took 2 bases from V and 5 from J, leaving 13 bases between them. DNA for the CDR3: TGTGCCAGCAGTTACATCCGTGGGGGGAATAATTCACCCCTCCACTTT. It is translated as CASSYIRGGNNSPLHF.

The CDR3 sequence: CASSQGRQRTEAFF. The CDR3 nucleotides read TGTGCCAGCAGCCAAGGACGTCAGAGAACTGAAGCTTTCTTT. This rearrangement joins TRBV9 to TRBJ1-1; D ambiguous. This CDR3 is built from 14 residues. Per the germline V gene, CDR1 is SGDLS and CDR2 is YYNGEE. Trimming stripped 4 bases from V and 5 bases from J, with 15 bases between.

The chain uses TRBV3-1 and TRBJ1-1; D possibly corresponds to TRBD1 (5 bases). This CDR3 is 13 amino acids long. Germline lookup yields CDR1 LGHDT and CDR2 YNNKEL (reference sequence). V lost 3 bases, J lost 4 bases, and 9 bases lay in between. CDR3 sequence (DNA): TGTGCCAGCAGCCAGGGCCAGGGCACTGAAGCTTTCTTT. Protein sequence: CASSQGQGTEAFF.

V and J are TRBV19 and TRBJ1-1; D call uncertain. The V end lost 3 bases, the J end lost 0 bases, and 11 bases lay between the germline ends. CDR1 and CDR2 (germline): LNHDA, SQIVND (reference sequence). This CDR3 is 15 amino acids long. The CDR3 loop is CASSMRQTLNTEAFF. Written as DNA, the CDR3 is TGTGCCAGTAGTATGAGGCAGACCTTGAACACTGAAGCTTTCTTT.

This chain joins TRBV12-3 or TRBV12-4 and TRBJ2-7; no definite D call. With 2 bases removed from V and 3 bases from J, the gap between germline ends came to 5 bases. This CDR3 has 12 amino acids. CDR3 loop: CASSLPSYEQYF. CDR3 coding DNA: TGTGCCAGCAGTTTACCCAGCTACGAGCAGTACTTC.

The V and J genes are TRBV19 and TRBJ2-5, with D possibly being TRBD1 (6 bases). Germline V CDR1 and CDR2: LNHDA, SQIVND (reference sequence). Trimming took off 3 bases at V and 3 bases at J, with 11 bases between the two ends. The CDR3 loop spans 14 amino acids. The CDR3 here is CASSIRAGEETQYF. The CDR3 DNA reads TGTGCCAGTAGTATCCGTGCAGGGGAAGAGACCCAGTACTTC.

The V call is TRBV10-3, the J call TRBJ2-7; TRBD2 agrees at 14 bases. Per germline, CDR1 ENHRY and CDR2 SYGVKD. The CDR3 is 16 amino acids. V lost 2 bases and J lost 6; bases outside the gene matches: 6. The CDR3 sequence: CAISETGTSGGVEQYF. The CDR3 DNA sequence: TGTGCCATCAGTGAGACCGGGACTAGCGGGGGTGTCGAGCAGTACTTC.

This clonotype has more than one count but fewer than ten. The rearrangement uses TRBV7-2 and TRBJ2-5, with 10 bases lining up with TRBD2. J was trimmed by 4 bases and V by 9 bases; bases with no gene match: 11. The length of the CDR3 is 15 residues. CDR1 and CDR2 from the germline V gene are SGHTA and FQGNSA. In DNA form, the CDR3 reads TGTGCCAGTGGACTAGCGGCCTTTATGGGAGAGACCCAGTACTTC. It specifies CASGLAAFMGETQYF. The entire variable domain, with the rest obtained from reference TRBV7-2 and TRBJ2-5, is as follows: GAGVSQSPSNKVTEKGKDVELRCDPISGHTALYWYRQSLGQGLEFLIYFQGNSAPDKSGLPSDRFSAERTGGSVSTLTIQRTQQEDSAVYLCASGLAAFMGETQYFGPGTRLLVL.

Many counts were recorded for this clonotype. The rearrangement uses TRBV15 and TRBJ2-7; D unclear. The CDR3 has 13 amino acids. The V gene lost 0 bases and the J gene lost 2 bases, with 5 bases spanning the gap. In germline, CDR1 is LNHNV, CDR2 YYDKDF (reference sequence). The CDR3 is CATSRDMAYEQYF. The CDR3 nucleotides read TGTGCCACCAGCAGAGATATGGCCTACGAGCAGTACTTC.

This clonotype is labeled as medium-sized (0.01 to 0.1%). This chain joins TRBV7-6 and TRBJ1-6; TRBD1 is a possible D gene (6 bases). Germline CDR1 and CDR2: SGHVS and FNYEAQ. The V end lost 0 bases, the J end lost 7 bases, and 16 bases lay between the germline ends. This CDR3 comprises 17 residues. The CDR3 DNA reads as TGTGCCAGCAGCTTAGCGTCTAGAAAGGGACACAATTCACCCCTCCACTTT. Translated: CASSLASRKGHNSPLHF.